This paragraph reports one T cell receptor beta chain. No cognate antigen has been identified for it. No much larger clonotype is one base removed from it; base qualities were not supplied. The cohort consisted of 666 healthy bone marrow donors. At the time of sampling, all cohort members were nominally healthy, though unrecorded immune exposures were likely present. The donor was CMV seropositive and was included in the group of approximately 300 seropositive cohort members. A peripheral blood sample was collected from each donor, and TCR beta sequencing was performed on peripheral blood mononuclear cells. Genomic DNA extraction from the blood cell samples was performed with the Qiagen DNeasy Blood Extraction Kit. The library was built by means of the immunoSEQ multiplex PCR assay. For the multiplex PCR, a mixture combining 60 forward primers for TCR Vbeta segments and 13 reverse primers for TCR Jbeta segments was used. The CDR3 region of rearranged TCR beta genes was amplified from genomic DNA with a multiplex PCR assay. The amplified TCR beta libraries were sequenced on the Illumina HiSeq System as 87-base-pair reads. The source study handled its data this way. A later analysis tallied tens of millions of unique TCR beta chains across the approximately 670 repertoires, and about 12 million of those chains were shared by two or more donors. To remove PCR and sequencing errors, raw reads were error-corrected and collapsed into unique sequences using a nearest-neighbor algorithm that merged closely related sequences. Alignment of CDR3 sequences to IMGT reference sequences was used to assign V, D and J gene segments. For a sequence to be retained, at least a six-nucleotide match to both a V gene segment and a J gene segment was required. A rearrangement was called productive if the CDR3 had no stop codons and remained in frame with V and J, and every other rearrangement was called non-productive. CDR3 was defined according to IMGT convention as the region running from the second conserved V-encoded cysteine to the conserved J-encoded phenylalanine. In an earlier analysis of more than 550 of the donors, sequences lacking an unambiguous match to a single V gene segment were excluded. An earlier analysis of 587 of the donors called V segments functional above 56.7% productive rearrangements and segregating when the between-donor standard deviation exceeded 5%. A statistical classification framework was built for diagnosing cytomegalovirus status from the catalog of TCR beta chain sequences. V and J gene assignment, in a later analysis, came from comparing TCR nucleotide sequences with IMGT/GENE-DB human TR gene sequences. A later analysis assigned CDR3 sequences and most-parsimonious VDJ recombination scenarios with the TCRdist pipeline. In a later analysis, each TCR beta chain was defined by its CDR3 amino acid sequence together with its V-gene family, and reads lacking a unique V-gene family were excluded. A later analysis removed several hundred highly shared, low-generation-probability nucleotide sequences to deal with suspected cross-contamination and a sequencing artifact. A later analysis calculated a clonal expansion index for each public chain from normalized within-repertoire ranks of inferred template counts. In a later analysis, generation probabilities were computed using a VDJ recombination model fitted to out-of-frame rearrangements, and the results were checked against IGoR. A later analysis scored TCR-TCR, TCR-HLA and TCR-CMV co-occurrence with hypergeometric tests, applying a repertoire-size bias correction to TCR pairs. In a later analysis, false discovery rates were estimated by permuting HLA or CMV assignments 20 times. A later analysis grouped co-occurring TCRs with DBSCAN, adding TCRdist sequence similarity when clustering within HLA-allele-positive subsets. For co-occurrence clustering, repertoires with fewer than 30,000 or more than 120,000 public chains were excluded, along with roughly 5 repertoires with anomalous nucleotide sharing. Sourced from immuneACCESS, this table was stored by TCRdb with only in-frame sequences that have V and J called. A share of the clones is absent; for the studies checked, an unresolved V gene accounts for under half, and the remainder has no known explanation. The DNA gave D and trimming, while V, J and clone size come from that table. The sample has 110,000 or so clones on record, roughly 80% of them singletons. The ten largest clones represent approximately 5% of the sample.

The CDR3 contains 17 residues, cysteine and phenylalanine counted. Only the CDR3 portion is preserved as DNA: 51 bases, with reading frame beginning at the first base. According to the germline V gene, CDR1 reads MGHRA and CDR2 reads YSYEKL. V loses 3 bases, J loses 0 bases, and the germline ends lie 17 bases apart. These data originate in a study of cytomegalovirus exposure and HLA in healthy donors (dated by TCRdb to about 2017). Study-wide context: An earlier analysis of several hundred of the donors reported under 300 Gb of sequence data and 95 million to 140 million unique TCR beta sequences obtained from about 180 million T cells. Roughly 290 gigabases of sequencing data and around 85 million unique TCR sequences made up an early release that covered over 550 HLA-typed donors. Of the 350 to 450 genotyped donors, approximately 83% fell in the genetic ancestry cluster associated with self-reported Caucasian donors. The study aimed to test whether signatures of past pathogen exposure could be identified by cataloging public T cell receptors. The study profiled the T cell repertoires of hundreds of subjects by immunosequencing and related them to cytomegalovirus serostatus. Along with the approximately 700-subject first cohort, a separate validation cohort of over a hundred different subjects was used. To predict cytomegalovirus infection status, the study brought together high-throughput TCR immunosequencing, statistical association of individual TCRs with disease status, and machine learning. In a later analysis, previously published TCR beta repertoires from 600 to 850 donors were re-analyzed and high-resolution HLA genotyping was added so that TCR occurrence patterns could be studied. The later analysis used no new phenotypic data to find candidate immune exposures, relying instead on TCR beta sequences and their occurrence across donors. An earlier analysis of approximately 630 of the donors applied high-throughput TCR beta sequencing to assess whether each TCR beta V gene segment acted as functional or pseudogenic. Donor age, sex, ethnicity and CMV serostatus were collected together with the repertoire data. Genome-wide SNP genotypes for about three fifths of the roughly 670 donors were used in a later genetic analysis, which treated that subset as a discovery cohort. Every repertoire in the discovery cohort had been generated on one and the same sequencing platform. Both class I and class II loci were covered by HLA typing, at four-digit resolution. Typing coverage differed by locus: A, B, C, DRB1 and DQB1 were typed in about 620-640 donors, DQA1 in about 500, DPA1 in over 600, and DPB1 in 450 to 480. Roughly five DR-DQ haplotypes were handled as single units for association and clustering because linkage in the cohort was strong. Among some 400 genotyped donors of the cohort, an average of around 240,000 unique TCR beta nucleotide sequences were sequenced per donor, around a sixth of them non-productive. Study-level results and caveats: In a later genetic analysis, fewer N-insertions in productive TCRs were reported among donors in an Asian-associated ancestry cluster than the roughly 700-donor mean. The study gave a list of under 200 TCR beta chains associated with cytomegalovirus. Sequencing depth was assumed to be roughly uniform across donors in the presence/absence analyses, though that assumption may not hold. Because some donors lacked HLA typing at each locus, the association tests relied only on the typed subset. A cluster of highly shared sequence variants was judged likely to be a technical artifact of the sequencing pipeline. According to the authors, the approach could potentially be generalized to other disease states and immunological phenotypes. In a later analysis, HLA-associated TCR beta chains were found to be more clonally expanded and to have lower generation probabilities than equally common non-associated chains. Because counts were too low, roughly 18 rarely observed V segments, including chromosome 9 orphons, were left out of the earlier analysis of several hundred of the donors. In vitro tests confirmed that a few of the cytomegalovirus-associated TCR beta chains recognize cytomegalovirus antigens. A later genetic analysis associated a missense DCLRE1C variant with V-gene and J-gene trimming of TCR beta chains, and an independent cohort replicated the association. The classifier was reported to diagnose cytomegalovirus status with high specificity and sensitivity in both the original cohort and the validation cohort. In an earlier analysis of approximately 590 of the donors, most TCR beta V segments appeared in productive rearrangements about 87% or about 30% of the time, broadly matching IMGT annotations. In a later analysis, more than 15,000 TCR beta sequences were associated with specific HLA alleles at a false discovery rate of 0.05. Most CMV-associated TCR beta chains appeared to be HLA-restricted in a later analysis, and the HLA associations seemed to be driven largely by CMV exposure. Strong co-occurrence of HLA alleles, especially DR and DQ, made assigning TCR associations to individual alleles difficult. The only immune exposure information available for the cohort was CMV serostatus. The 87-base-pair reads could not distinguish some IMGT-functional V segments, including TRBV6-2 and TRBV6-3, so those segments were excluded. Most TCR sequences were observed very rarely across donors, whereas some public TCRs were present in many individuals. The cohort was sequenced for TCR beta chains only, and without alpha or paired-chain data the features that could be detected were limited. Several of the top co-occurrence clusters appeared to be linked to parvovirus B19, influenza, CMV and Epstein-Barr virus, according to a later analysis. A later analysis found that TCR association rates varied across HLA loci, with DRB1 alleles showing the most associated TCRs and HLA-C alleles the fewest. A further reported finding was that TCR beta sequences accurately predicted the HLA-A and HLA-B alleles for most subjects in the first cohort. Linkage disequilibrium might explain the correlated functional status among segregating V segments, but an unknown experimental factor could not be ruled out.

The sequence joins TRBV4-1 to TRBJ2-5; TRBD1 is a possible D gene, resting on 6 matching bases. The clonotype was recovered from a woman aged 25 to 39 in good health and CMV-seropositive. Sequenced sample: PBMCs. The CDR3 corresponds to CASSQLQGGEYQETQYF. The DNA sequence is as follows: TGCGCCAGCAGCCAGTTACAGGGTGGGGAGTACCAAGAGACCCAGTACTTC.